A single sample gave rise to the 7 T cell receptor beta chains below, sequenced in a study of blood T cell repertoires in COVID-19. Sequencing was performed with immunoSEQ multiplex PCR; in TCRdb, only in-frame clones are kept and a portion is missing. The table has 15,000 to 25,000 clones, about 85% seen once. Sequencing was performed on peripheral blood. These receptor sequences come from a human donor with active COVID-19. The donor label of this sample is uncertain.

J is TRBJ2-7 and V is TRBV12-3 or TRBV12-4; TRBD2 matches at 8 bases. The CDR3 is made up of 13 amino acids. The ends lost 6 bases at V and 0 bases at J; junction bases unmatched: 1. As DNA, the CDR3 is TGTGCCAGCAGCGGACTAGCCTCCTACGAGCAGTACTTC. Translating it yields CASSGLASYEQYF.

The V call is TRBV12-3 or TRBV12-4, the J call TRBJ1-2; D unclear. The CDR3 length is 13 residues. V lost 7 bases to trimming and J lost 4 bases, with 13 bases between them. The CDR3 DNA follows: TGTGCCAGCACCAAAATTTTTCCCTATGGCTACACCTTC. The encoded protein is CASTKIFPYGYTF.

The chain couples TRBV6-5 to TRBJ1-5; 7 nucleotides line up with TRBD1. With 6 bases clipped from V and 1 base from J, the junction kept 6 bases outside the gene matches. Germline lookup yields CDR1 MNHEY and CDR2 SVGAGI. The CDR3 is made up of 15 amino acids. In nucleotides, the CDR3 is TGTGCCAGCAGAGAGACAGGGACCAGCAATCAGCCCCAGCATTTT. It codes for CASRETGTSNQPQHF.

In nucleotides, the CDR3 is TGTGCCAGCAGCCTGGGACAATGGGACAACGTCCTGACTTTC. Amino acids: CASSLGQWDNVLTF. The chain joins TRBV7-9 to TRBJ2-6; a weak D match, TRBD1 (6 bases). Between the trimmed V and J ends, which lost 5 bases and 9 bases, there was a span of 14 bases. This CDR3 spans 14 amino acids. Germline-derived CDR1 and CDR2 are SEHNR and FQNEAQ (reference sequence). Full variable domain (remainder filled in from reference TRBV7-9 and TRBJ2-6): DTGVSQNPRHKITKRGQNVTFRCDPISEHNRLYWYRQTLGQGPEFLTYFQNEAQLEKSRLLSDRFSAERPKGSFSTLEIQRTEQGDSAMYLCASSLGQWDNVLTFGAGSRLTVL.

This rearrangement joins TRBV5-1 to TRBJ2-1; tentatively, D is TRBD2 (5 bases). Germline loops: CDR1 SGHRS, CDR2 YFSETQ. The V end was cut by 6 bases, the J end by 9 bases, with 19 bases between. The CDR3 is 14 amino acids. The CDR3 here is CASTNTRQDGEQFF. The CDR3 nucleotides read TGCGCCAGCACAAATACTAGGCAGGACGGTGAGCAGTTCTTC.

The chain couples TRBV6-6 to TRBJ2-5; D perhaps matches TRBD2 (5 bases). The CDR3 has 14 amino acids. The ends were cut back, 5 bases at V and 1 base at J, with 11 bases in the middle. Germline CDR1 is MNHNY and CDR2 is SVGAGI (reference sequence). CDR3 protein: CASSTPGFQETQYF. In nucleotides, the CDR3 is TGTGCCAGCAGTACTCCGGGATTCCAAGAGACCCAGTACTTC.

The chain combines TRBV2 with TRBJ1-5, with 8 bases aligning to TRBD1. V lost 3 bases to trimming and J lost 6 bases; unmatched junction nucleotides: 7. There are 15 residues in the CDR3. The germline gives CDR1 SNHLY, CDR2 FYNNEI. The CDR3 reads CASSDRTGGSQPQHF. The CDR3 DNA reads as TGTGCCAGCAGTGATAGAACAGGGGGGAGTCAGCCCCAGCATTTT.